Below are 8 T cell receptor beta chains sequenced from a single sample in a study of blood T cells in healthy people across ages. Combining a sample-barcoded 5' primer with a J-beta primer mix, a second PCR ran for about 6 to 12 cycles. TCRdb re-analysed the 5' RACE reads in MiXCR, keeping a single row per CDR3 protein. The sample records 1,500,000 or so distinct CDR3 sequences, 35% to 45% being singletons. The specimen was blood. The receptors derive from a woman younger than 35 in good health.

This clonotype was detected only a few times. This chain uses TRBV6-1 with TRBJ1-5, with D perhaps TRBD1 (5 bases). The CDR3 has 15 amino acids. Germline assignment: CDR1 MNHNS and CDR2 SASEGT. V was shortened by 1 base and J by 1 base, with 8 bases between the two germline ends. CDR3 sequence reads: CASSEVSGSNQPQHF. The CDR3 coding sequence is TGTGCCAGCAGTGAAGTCTCAGGGAGCAATCAGCCCCAGCATTTT.

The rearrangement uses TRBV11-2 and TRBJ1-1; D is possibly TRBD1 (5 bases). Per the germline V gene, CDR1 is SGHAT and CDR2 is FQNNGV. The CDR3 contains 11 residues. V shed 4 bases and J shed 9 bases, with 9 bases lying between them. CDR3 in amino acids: CASSSGAQAFF. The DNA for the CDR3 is TGTGCCAGCAGCTCCGGGGCTCAAGCTTTCTTT.

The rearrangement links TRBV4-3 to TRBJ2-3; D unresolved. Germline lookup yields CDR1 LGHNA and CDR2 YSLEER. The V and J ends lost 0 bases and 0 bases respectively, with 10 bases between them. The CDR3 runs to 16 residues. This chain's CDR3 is CASSQDSSPSTDTQYF. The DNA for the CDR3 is TGCGCCAGCAGCCAAGATTCAAGCCCTAGCACAGATACGCAGTATTTT.

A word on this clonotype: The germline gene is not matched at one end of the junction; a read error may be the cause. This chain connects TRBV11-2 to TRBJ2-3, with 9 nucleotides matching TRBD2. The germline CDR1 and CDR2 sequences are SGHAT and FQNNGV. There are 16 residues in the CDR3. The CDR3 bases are TGTGCCTGCAGCTTGATCCCTAGCGGGGTTACAGATACGCAGTATTTT. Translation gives CACSLIPSGVTDTQYF.

As DNA, the CDR3 is TGTGCCAGCAGCGCCCACGGGGCGGATACGCAGTATTTT. Translating it yields CASSAHGADTQYF. V gene TRBV9 combines with J gene TRBJ2-3; D may correspond to TRBD1 or TRBD2 (5 bases each). The CDR3 length is 13 residues. The germline V gene has CDR1 SGDLS and CDR2 YYNGEE. Trimming took 3 bases from V and 6 from J, leaving 11 bases between them.

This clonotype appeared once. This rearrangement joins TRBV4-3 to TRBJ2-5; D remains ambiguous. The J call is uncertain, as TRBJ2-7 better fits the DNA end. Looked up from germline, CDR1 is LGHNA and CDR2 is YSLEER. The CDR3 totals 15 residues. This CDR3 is CASSQEMLGTDEQYF. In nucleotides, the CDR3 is TGCGCCAGCAGCCAAGAGATGTTAGGTACTGACGAGCAGTACTTC.

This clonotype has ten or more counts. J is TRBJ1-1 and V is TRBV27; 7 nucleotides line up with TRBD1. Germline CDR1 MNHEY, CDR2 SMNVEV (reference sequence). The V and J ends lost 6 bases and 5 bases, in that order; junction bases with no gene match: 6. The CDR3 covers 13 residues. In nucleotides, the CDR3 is TGTGCCAGCAGCTCCAGGGGGGGGACTGAAGCTTTCTTT. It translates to CASSSRGGTEAFF.

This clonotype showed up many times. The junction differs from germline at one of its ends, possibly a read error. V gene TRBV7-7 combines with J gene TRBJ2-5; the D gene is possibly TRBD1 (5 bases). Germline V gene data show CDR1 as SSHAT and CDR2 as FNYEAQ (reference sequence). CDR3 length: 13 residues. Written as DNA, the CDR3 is TGTGCTAGCAGCTTAGACAGCCAAGAGACCCAGTACTTC. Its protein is CASSLDSQETQYF. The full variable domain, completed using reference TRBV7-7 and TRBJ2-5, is GAGVSQSPRYKVTKRGQDVTLRCDPISSHATLYWYQQALGQGPEFLTYFNYEAQPDKSGLPSDRFSAERPEGSISTLTIQRTEQRDSAMYRCASSLDSQETQYFGPGTRLLVL.